Reported below is one T cell receptor beta chain. Patients at the Seattle site were enrolled during active infection and followed longitudinally. The sample originates from a study of blood T cell repertoires in COVID-19. Study background: Samples taken during acute and convalescent COVID-19 were collected in the United States, Italy and Spain. PBMCs, B-cell-depleted T cells, or T cells were the source of the cDNA or gDNA that made up the material.

Original methodology: Using reference gene primer amplification, nucleated cell counts were estimated. Using immunoSEQ multiplex PCR, the repertoire was profiled, and TCRdb retains in-frame clones only, with some absent. The DNA gave D and trimming, while V, J and clone size come from that table. Of about 180,000 clones listed, about 83% are singletons. The sequence was collected from an older person with COVID-19, enrolled during active disease. Specimen: peripheral blood.

The CDR3 DNA is TGTGCCAGCAGTTCCGCGACAGGGGCCCTGGGTGCGACCCAGTACTTC. It specifies CASSSATGALGATQYF. V and J are TRBV6-6 and TRBJ2-5, with TRBD1 matching 8 bases. This CDR3 spans 16 amino acids. With V trimmed by 4 bases and J by 7 bases, 14 bases remained unmatched. Per the germline V gene, CDR1 is MNHNY and CDR2 is SVGAGI (reference sequence).